Below are 30 T cell receptor beta chains sequenced from a single sample in a study of T cells in localized non-small cell lung cancer. The table came from immunoSEQ multiplex PCR; TCRdb's copy has only in-frame clones and leaves some out. The table records about 33,000 clones, 80% of them present only once. The specimen comprised peripheral blood, sampled before any cancer treatment. The receptors shown here come from a male donor at least 60 years old with stage III squamous cell lung carcinoma.

The rearrangement joins TRBV7-2 to TRBJ2-3; maybe TRBD1 (6 bases). The CDR3 length is 14 residues. Germline CDR1 and CDR2: SGHTA and FQGNSA. Deletions cut 5 bases from V and 4 bases from J, with 13 bases between. This CDR3 is CASSVQGGPDTQYF. The CDR3 bases are TGTGCCAGCAGCGTACAGGGTGGTCCAGATACGCAGTATTTT.

The J gene is TRBJ2-5, the V gene TRBV7-2; no definite D call. Germline V gene sequence: CDR1 SGHTA, CDR2 FQGNSA. V lost 3 bases and J 1 base, leaving 9 bases between the germline ends. The CDR3 consists of 14 residues. The CDR3 coding sequence is TGTGCCAGCAGCTTTAGGTCCGGCCAAGAGACCCAGTACTTC. Translated: CASSFRSGQETQYF.

This clone is judged medium-sized. The chain has TRBV5-5 and TRBJ1-5; D not resolved. V was clipped by 0 bases and J by 3 bases, with 7 bases between them. The CDR3 has 14 residues. Germline V gene data show CDR1 as SGHKS and CDR2 as YYEKEE (reference sequence). For the CDR3, the DNA is TGTGCCAGCAGCTTGGTCGCAGACAATCAGCCCCAGCATTTT. Amino acid sequence: CASSLVADNQPQHF. Full variable domain (missing parts from reference TRBV5-5 and TRBJ1-5): DAGVTQSPTHLIKTRGQQVTLRCSPISGHKSVSWYQQVLGQGPQFIFQYYEKEERGRGNFPDRFSARQFPNYSSELNVNALLLGDSALYLCASSLVADNQPQHFGDGTRLSIL.

The J gene is TRBJ1-1, the V gene TRBV6-5; 8 bases align to TRBD1. The V segment lost 2 bases and the J segment 2 bases; nucleotides outside the gene matches: 4. The CDR3 has 15 residues. Germline-derived CDR1 and CDR2 are MNHEY and SVGAGI. The CDR3 sequence: CASSYPGQANTEAFF. In nucleotides, the CDR3 is TGTGCCAGCAGTTACCCGGGACAGGCCAACACTGAAGCTTTCTTT.

CDR3 amino acids: CASRIGQGSGELFF. As DNA, the CDR3 is TGTGCCAGCAGGATTGGACAGGGCAGCGGGGAGCTGTTTTTT. The chain has TRBV6-6 and TRBJ2-2; TRBD1 aligns across 8 bases. The length of the CDR3 is 14 residues. The trim removed 6 bases at V and 7 bases at J, leaving 7 bases unmatched. CDR1 and CDR2 (germline): MNHNY, SVGAGI (reference sequence).

The chain couples TRBV27 to TRBJ2-5; no firm D call. Deletions cut 0 bases from V and 2 bases from J, with 7 bases between. This CDR3 has 14 amino acids. Germline V gene sequence: CDR1 MNHEY, CDR2 SMNVEV (reference sequence). The CDR3 reads CASSLSWGQETQYF. CDR3 DNA: TGTGCCAGCAGTTTATCGTGGGGTCAAGAGACCCAGTACTTC.

The chain couples TRBV27 to TRBJ2-2; D unclear. The V end lost 0 bases, the J end lost 4 bases, and 12 bases lay between the germline ends. Germline V gene data show CDR1 as MNHEY and CDR2 as SMNVEV (reference sequence). The CDR3 is 16 amino acids. CDR3 bases: TGTGCCAGCAGTTTATCGAACTCTCTCATCACCGGGGAGCTGTTTTTT. This codes for CASSLSNSLITGELFF.

J is TRBJ2-6 and V is TRBV7-2; D unclear. V was pared by 5 bases and J by 2 bases, with 7 bases between. CDR1 and CDR2 from the germline V gene are SGHTA and FQGNSA. CDR3 length: 14 amino acids. The CDR3 DNA reads TGTGCCAGCAGCCGGACGGCTGGGGCCAACGTCCTGACTTTC. This encodes CASSRTAGANVLTF.

The rearrangement uses TRBV9 and TRBJ1-5; D gene uncertain. Germline CDR1 reads SGDLS; CDR2 reads YYNGEE. This CDR3 has 15 residues. V lost 0 bases and J 4 bases, leaving 11 bases between the germline ends. CDR3 sequence reads: CASSVGEGSNQPQHF. The CDR3 DNA reads TGTGCCAGCAGCGTAGGAGAGGGTTCGAATCAGCCCCAGCATTTT.

The chain links TRBV9 to TRBJ1-4; D might be TRBD1 (5 bases). This CDR3 is 16 amino acids long. V was cut by 2 bases and J by 6 bases, with 17 bases left in between. Per the germline V gene, CDR1 is SGDLS and CDR2 is YYNGEE. The CDR3 coding sequence is TGTGCCAGCAGCGTTGGGTGGGGGGACGACTATGAAAAACTGTTTTTT. This codes for CASSVGWGDDYEKLFF.

The chain is built from TRBV6-5 and TRBJ1-5; 7 nucleotides agree with TRBD1. Germline V gene data show CDR1 as MNHEY and CDR2 as SVGAGI. The trim removed 6 bases at V and 7 bases at J, leaving 9 bases unmatched. This CDR3 comprises 14 residues. The CDR3, as DNA: TGTGCCAGCAGCCATGACAGGGCGAGGCAGCCCCAGCATTTT. It translates to CASSHDRARQPQHF.

This chain joins TRBV19 and TRBJ1-6; D is unclear. V gave up 6 bases and J gave up 11 bases, with 23 bases separating them. This CDR3 is built from 16 residues. CDR1 LNHDA and CDR2 SQIVND come from the germline V gene (reference sequence). The CDR3 DNA reads TGTGCCAGTAGCGATCGTAAACAAGGTATCCACGCACCCCTCCACTTT. The encoded protein is CASSDRKQGIHAPLHF.

This clone was seen only once. The V call is TRBV9, the J call TRBJ1-3; no firm D call. The CDR3 sequence is 12 residues long. Germline CDR1 is SGDLS and CDR2 is YYNGEE. Trimming took off 4 bases at V and 8 bases at J, with 10 bases between the two ends. CDR3 loop: CASSPVGDTIYF. Here the CDR3 DNA reads TGTGCCAGCAGCCCCGTGGGTGACACCATATATTTT.

The rearrangement links TRBV5-1 to TRBJ2-2; no clear D gene. V shed 0 bases and J shed 1 base, with 4 bases lying between them. The CDR3 loop spans 14 amino acids. CDR1 and CDR2 from the germline V gene are SGHRS and YFSETQ. CDR3 bases: TGCGCCAGCAGCTTGGCCGTGAACACCGGGGAGCTGTTTTTT. It translates to CASSLAVNTGELFF.

The chain links TRBV7-9 to TRBJ2-6, with TRBD1 matching 8 bases. Trimming took 5 bases from V and 0 from J; bases not matched to a gene: 9. The CDR3 totals 18 residues. From germline, CDR1 is SEHNR and CDR2 FQNEAQ (reference sequence). The CDR3 bases are TGTGCCAGCAGCCGCGGACAGGGTTGGAGCTCTGGGGCCAACGTCCTGACTTTC. This encodes CASSRGQGWSSGANVLTF.

This clone was recorded once. The CDR3 protein is CASSKNGGDEKLFF. The CDR3 DNA reads as TGTGCCAGCAGCAAGAACGGAGGGGATGAAAAACTGTTTTTT. The J gene is TRBJ1-4, the V gene TRBV9, with D perhaps matching TRBD1 (5 bases). Germline V gene sequence: CDR1 SGDLS, CDR2 YYNGEE. The CDR3 extends over 14 amino acids. Trimming removed 4 bases at V and 6 bases at J, with 13 bases between.

This clone showed up just a few times. This rearrangement joins TRBV7-2 to TRBJ2-5, with a possible D match to TRBD2 (5 bases). This CDR3 region has 13 residues. Germline CDR1 is SGHTA and CDR2 is FQGNSA. Trimming took off 1 base at V and 4 bases at J, with 7 bases between the two ends. CDR3 in amino acids: CASSLGRVETQYF. CDR3 sequence (DNA): TGTGCCAGCAGCTTAGGGCGGGTAGAGACCCAGTACTTC.

This sequence joins TRBV7-2 and TRBJ2-2; 8 bases are a match to TRBD1. CDR3 length: 14 amino acids. The V segment lost 5 bases and the J segment 6 bases; nucleotides outside the gene matches: 5. Germline CDR1 reads SGHTA; CDR2 reads FQGNSA. This CDR3 reads CASSVQGESGELFF. In DNA, the CDR3 is TGTGCCAGCAGCGTACAGGGGGAATCCGGGGAGCTGTTTTTT.

This chain joins TRBV7-2 and TRBJ2-1; D uncertain. V was trimmed by 1 base and J by 0 bases, leaving 7 bases between them. The CDR3 loop spans 15 amino acids. Germline-derived CDR1 and CDR2 are SGHTA and FQGNSA. The CDR3, as DNA: TGTGCCAGCAGCTTAGGACCAGTCTCCTACAATGAGCAGTTCTTC. Encoded protein: CASSLGPVSYNEQFF.

The chain recombines TRBV11-2 with TRBJ2-5, with D possibly being TRBD1 (6 bases). This CDR3 region has 16 residues. V was cut by 0 bases and J by 1 base, with 12 bases left in between. Germline V gives CDR1 SGHAT, CDR2 FQNNGV. The DNA for the CDR3 is TGTGCCAGCAGCTTAGATACTCGGGACACCCAAGAGACCCAGTACTTC. Translating it yields CASSLDTRDTQETQYF.

This clone came up once. The genes are TRBV5-1 and TRBJ2-1; D unresolved. Per the germline V gene, CDR1 is SGHRS and CDR2 is YFSETQ. Trimming took 4 bases from V and 7 from J, leaving 9 bases between them. The CDR3 totals 12 residues. The CDR3 nucleotides read TGCGCCAGCAGCCTGACCATGAATGAGCAGTTCTTC. It yields the protein CASSLTMNEQFF.

The gene calls are TRBV9 and TRBJ2-1; 8 positions match TRBD2. This CDR3 spans 14 amino acids. With 1 base clipped from V and 7 bases from J, the junction kept 4 bases outside the gene matches. Germline-derived CDR1 and CDR2 are SGDLS and YYNGEE. The CDR3 DNA reads TGTGCCAGCAGCGTAACGGGAGGGCCGAATGAGCAGTTCTTC. This translates into CASSVTGGPNEQFF.

The CDR3 is CASSLATGANTEAFF. The CDR3 DNA reads as TGTGCCAGCAGCTTAGCGACAGGGGCGAACACTGAAGCTTTCTTT. The chain recombines TRBV7-2 with TRBJ1-1; 8 positions match TRBD1. CDR3 length: 15 residues. V trimming: 0 bases; J trimming: 1 base; junction bases outside the gene matches: 1. Germline CDR1 SGHTA, CDR2 FQGNSA. Filled out from reference TRBV7-2 and TRBJ1-1, the complete variable domain reads GAGVSQSPSNKVTEKGKDVELRCDPISGHTALYWYRQSLGQGLEFLIYFQGNSAPDKSGLPSDRFSAERTGGSVSTLTIQRTQQEDSAVYLCASSLATGANTEAFFGQGTRLTVV.

The V and J genes are TRBV19 and TRBJ1-2; 7 nucleotides align to TRBD1. V was clipped by 8 bases and J by 4 bases; unmatched bases: 10. CDR3 length: 14 residues. From germline, CDR1 is LNHDA and CDR2 SQIVND (reference sequence). This CDR3 reads CASSLPGGIYGYTF. CDR3 DNA: TGTGCCAGTTCATTGCCAGGGGGTATCTATGGCTACACCTTC.

CDR3 sequence: CASSIWRQGSSQPQHF. The DNA for the CDR3 is TGTGCCAGTAGTATTTGGAGACAGGGGTCTTCTCAGCCCCAGCATTTT. This chain joins TRBV19 and TRBJ1-5; TRBD1 agrees at 8 bases. Trimming cost V 3 bases and J 6 bases; bases outside gene matches: 10. The germline CDR1 and CDR2 sequences are LNHDA and SQIVND (reference sequence). This CDR3 comprises 16 residues.

V and J are TRBV7-9 and TRBJ2-1; 9 bases are shared with TRBD2. V was clipped by 1 base and J by 16 bases; unmatched bases: 8. The CDR3 is 13 residues long. Germline values: CDR1 SEHNR, CDR2 FQNEAQ (reference sequence). CDR3 sequence (DNA): TGTGCCAGCAGCTTAGAAGTTAGCGGGGGTGGTTTCTTC. This translates into CASSLEVSGGGFF. Filled out from reference TRBV7-9 and TRBJ2-1, the complete variable domain reads DTGVSQNPRHKITKRGQNVTFRCDPISEHNRLYWYRQTLGQGPEFLTYFQNEAQLEKSRLLSDRFSAERPKGSFSTLEIQRTEQGDSAMYLCASSLEVSGGGFFGPGTRLTVL.

The rearrangement links TRBV9 to TRBJ2-3; D gene ambiguous. Trimming removed 5 bases at V and 1 base at J, with 11 bases between. The length of the CDR3 is 14 residues. CDR1 and CDR2 from the germline V gene are SGDLS and YYNGEE. The CDR3 loop reads CASSLSGGTDTQYF. The DNA for the CDR3 is TGTGCCAGCAGTCTGTCGGGTGGCACAGATACGCAGTATTTT.

The V call is TRBV10-3, the J call TRBJ1-1, with TRBD1 matching 8 bases. V was clipped by 6 bases and J by 6 bases; unmatched bases: 3. The CDR3 spans 12 residues. Germline V gene data show CDR1 as ENHRY and CDR2 as SYGVKD. Written as DNA, the CDR3 is TGTGCCATCAGGGACAGGGAATCTGAAGCTTTCTTT. It yields the protein CAIRDRESEAFF.

The chain joins TRBV7-8 to TRBJ2-5; 9 nucleotides agree with TRBD2. Trimming at V came to 4 bases and at J to 3 bases, leaving 6 bases not matched to a gene. CDR3 length: 15 residues. Germline V gene data show CDR1 as SGHVS and CDR2 as FQNEAQ. The CDR3 is CASSYLAGIKETQYF. The CDR3 nucleotides are TGTGCCAGCAGCTACCTAGCGGGGATTAAAGAGACCCAGTACTTC.

The rearrangement uses TRBV7-3 and TRBJ2-1; D gene ambiguous. This CDR3 region has 11 residues. V gave up 3 bases and J gave up 5 bases, with 2 bases separating them. Germline V gives CDR1 SGHTA, CDR2 FQGTGA. The CDR3 DNA follows: TGTGCCAGCAGCTTGAACAATGAGCAGTTCTTC. This sequence encodes CASSLNNEQFF.